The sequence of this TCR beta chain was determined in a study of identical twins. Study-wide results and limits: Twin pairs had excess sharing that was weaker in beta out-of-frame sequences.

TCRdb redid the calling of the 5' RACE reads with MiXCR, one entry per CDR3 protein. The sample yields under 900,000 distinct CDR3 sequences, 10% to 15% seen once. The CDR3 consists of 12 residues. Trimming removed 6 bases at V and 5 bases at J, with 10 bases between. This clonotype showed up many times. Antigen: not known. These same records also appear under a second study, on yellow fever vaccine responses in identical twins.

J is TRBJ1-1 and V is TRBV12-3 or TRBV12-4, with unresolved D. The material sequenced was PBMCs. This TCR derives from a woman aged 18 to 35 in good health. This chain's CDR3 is CASSKRGTEAFF. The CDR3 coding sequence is TGTGCCAGCAGCAAGCGGGGTACTGAAGCTTTCTTT.